The 30 T cell receptor beta chains given below trace back to one sample, sequenced in a study of metastatic and nonmetastatic thyroid tumors. TCRdb reanalyzed the PCR reads with MiXCR. The table records about 70,000 clones, 18% of them present only once. Among the patients, none had received any treatment before thyroid surgery. Sequencing input: blood. All receptors derive from a female donor with papillary thyroid cancer or a benign thyroid nodule (not recorded which). Some clones in this sample may be carry-over from other donors' samples.

The sample holds many counts of this clone. This chain connects TRBV9 to TRBJ2-1; D may be TRBD1 or TRBD2 (6 bases each). The CDR3 has 15 amino acids. The germline V and J ends were trimmed by 0 bases and 2 bases, with 9 bases remaining between them. In germline, CDR1 is SGDLS, CDR2 YYNGEE. The CDR3 loop reads CASSVEEGAYNEQFF. CDR3 bases: TGTGCCAGCAGCGTAGAGGAGGGGGCCTACAATGAGCAGTTCTTC.

This clone was detected many times. This chain links TRBV12-3 or TRBV12-4 with TRBJ2-2; 8 nucleotides align to TRBD2. The CDR3 has 14 amino acids. The V segment lost 6 bases and the J segment 1 base; nucleotides outside the gene matches: 1. CDR3 sequence (DNA): TGTGCCAGCAGGAGCGGGAGGAACACCGGGGAGCTGTTTTTT. The encoded protein is CASRSGRNTGELFF.

V and J are TRBV9 and TRBJ2-5, with TRBD1 matching 9 bases. Germline V gene sequence: CDR1 SGDLS, CDR2 YYNGEE. The CDR3 sequence is 15 residues long. Trimming took 3 bases from V and 5 from J; bases not matched to a gene: 8. The chain's CDR3 is CASSAGTGSSETQYF. CDR3 nucleotides: TGTGCCAGCAGCGCCGGGACAGGGTCCTCGGAGACCCAGTACTTC.

CDR3 sequence: CASSVASSGANVLTF. CDR3 nucleotide sequence: TGTGCCAGCAGTGTAGCGAGCTCTGGGGCCAACGTCCTGACTTTC. The V and J genes are TRBV2 and TRBJ2-6; D possibly corresponds to TRBD2 (5 bases). V gave up 4 bases and J gave up 0 bases, with 7 bases separating them. The CDR3 loop spans 15 amino acids. Per germline, CDR1 SNHLY and CDR2 FYNNEI. The full variable domain, its missing parts supplied by reference TRBV2 and TRBJ2-6, is EPEVTQTPSHQVTQMGQEVILRCVPISNHLYFYWYRQILGQKVEFLVSFYNNEISEKSEIFDDQFSVERPDGSNFTLKIRSTKLEDSAMYFCASSVASSGANVLTFGAGSRLTVL.

This clone was counted ten times or more. V is TRBV5-5 and J is TRBJ2-7, with no clear D. Germline CDR1 and CDR2: SGHKS and YYEKEE (reference sequence). The germline V and J ends were trimmed by 5 bases and 3 bases, with 21 bases remaining between them. The CDR3 is 16 residues long. CDR3 sequence: CASSYLLWGSLYEQYF. CDR3 coding DNA: TGTGCCAGCAGTTACCTACTTTGGGGATCCCTCTACGAGCAGTACTTC.

There are many counts of this clone. The rearrangement links TRBV7-3 to TRBJ2-1; 7 positions match TRBD2. The CDR3 runs to 15 residues. Germline CDR1 is SGHTA and CDR2 is FQGTGA. V dropped 0 bases and J dropped 10; count of bases not matched to a gene: 9. The CDR3 loop is CASSLTGTKREEQFF. CDR3 DNA sequence: TGTGCCAGCAGCTTAACGGGGACTAAAAGGGAAGAGCAGTTCTTC.

This sequence joins TRBV28 and TRBJ2-7; D unclear. The germline CDR1 and CDR2 sequences are MDHEN and SYDVKM. This CDR3 spans 15 amino acids. V lost 7 bases to trimming and J lost 3 bases, with 19 bases between them. The CDR3 reads CASTPLNTAHYEQYF. The CDR3 DNA reads TGTGCCAGCACCCCACTGAATACAGCTCACTACGAGCAGTACTTC. Complete variable domain (other parts from reference TRBV28 and TRBJ2-7): DVKVTQSSRYLVKRTGEKVFLECVQDMDHENMFWYRQDPGLGLRLIYFSYDVKMKEKGDIPEGYSVSREKKERFSLILESASTNQTSMYLCASTPLNTAHYEQYFGPGTRLTVT.

The chain joins TRBV28 to TRBJ2-3, with no clear D. There are 12 residues in the CDR3. Looked up from germline, CDR1 is MDHEN and CDR2 is SYDVKM. Trimming left V 6 bases short and J 4 bases short, with 8 bases between. The CDR3 DNA sequence: TGTGCCAGCAGCCCGGTGGCAGATACGCAGTATTTT. It encodes CASSPVADTQYF. Complete variable domain (other parts from reference TRBV28 and TRBJ2-3): DVKVTQSSRYLVKRTGEKVFLECVQDMDHENMFWYRQDPGLGLRLIYFSYDVKMKEKGDIPEGYSVSREKKERFSLILESASTNQTSMYLCASSPVADTQYFGPGTRLTVL.

This clone occurred many times. V gene TRBV5-1 combines with J gene TRBJ1-1; D gene ambiguous. The CDR3 spans 16 residues. V was shortened by 5 bases and J by 0 bases, with 17 bases between the two germline ends. Germline V gene lookup returns CDR1 SGHRS and CDR2 YFSETQ. The CDR3 is CASRWTTGPMNTEAFF. CDR3 in DNA: TGCGCCAGCAGATGGACGACCGGGCCCATGAACACTGAAGCTTTCTTT.

Only a few counts were recorded for this clone. The chain links TRBV6-5 to TRBJ2-2, with 7 nucleotides matching TRBD1. V was clipped by 7 bases and J by 6 bases; unmatched bases: 14. The germline V gene encodes CDR1 MNHEY and CDR2 SVGAGI. The CDR3 length is 16 residues. The CDR3, as DNA: TGTGCCAGCATTAGCCCAGACAGGGCGGAGGCCGGGGAGCTGTTTTTT. It specifies CASISPDRAEAGELFF.

The table lists this clone with a few counts. The chain carries TRBV19 and TRBJ2-7; D is undetermined. Germline V lookup: CDR1 LNHDA, CDR2 SQIVND (reference sequence). V lost 9 bases, J lost 5 bases, and 11 bases lay in between. There are 11 residues in the CDR3. CDR3 sequence (DNA): TGTGCCAGCTCGGTGGCCCACGAGCAGTACTTC. Translated, it gives CASSVAHEQYF.

J is TRBJ2-1 and V is TRBV5-1; 8 bases line up with TRBD1. Losses at the gene ends were 3 bases for V and 4 bases for J; bases not matched to a gene: 6. The germline CDR1 and CDR2 sequences are SGHRS and YFSETQ. The CDR3 extends over 15 amino acids. CDR3 protein: CASSSPGQGYNEQFF. The DNA of the CDR3 is TGCGCCAGCAGCTCCCCAGGACAGGGATACAATGAGCAGTTCTTC.

At least ten counts were recorded for this clone. V usage is TRBV18 and J usage is TRBJ1-1; D uncertain. The CDR3 has 14 amino acids. The V end was cut by 2 bases, the J end by 4 bases, with 11 bases between. Per the germline V gene, CDR1 is KGHSH and CDR2 is LQKENI. As DNA, the CDR3 is TGTGCCAGCTCACCAGTAGAGGGTCCCACTGAAGCTTTCTTT. It yields the protein CASSPVEGPTEAFF.

Only a few counts were recorded for this clone. A single base separates this from a much larger clone, so it may be a read error. Other DNA sequences in the sample encode the same CDR3. J is TRBJ2-1 and V is TRBV10-3; 7 bases match TRBD1. The CDR3 has 15 amino acids. CDR1 is ENHRY and CDR2 is SYGVKD in the germline V gene. DNA of the CDR3: TGTGCCATCAGCCTCCTACAGGGGCTCCACAATGAGCAATTCTTC. Protein product: CAISLLQGLHNEQFF.

This clone was detected many times. The chain combines TRBV2 with TRBJ2-4; a weak D match, TRBD1 (5 bases). Per the germline V gene, CDR1 is SNHLY and CDR2 is FYNNEI. The CDR3 consists of 12 residues. Trimming pared 9 bases from V and 7 bases from J, leaving 13 bases between. This CDR3 is CASRPAGNIQYF. The CDR3 region has the DNA TGTGCCAGTAGACCTGCAGGGAACATTCAGTACTTC.

This clone was observed many times. The chain joins TRBV11-2 to TRBJ2-2; no firm D call. V gave up 3 bases and J gave up 6 bases, with 5 bases separating them. This CDR3 is built from 12 residues. CDR1 and CDR2 from the germline V gene are SGHAT and FQNNGV. The CDR3 is CASSFNSGELFF. DNA for the CDR3: TGTGCCAGCAGCTTTAATTCCGGGGAGCTGTTTTTT.

This chain uses TRBV20-1 with TRBJ2-3; 11 bases line up with TRBD1. V lost 5 bases and J lost 5; bases outside the gene matches: 6. The CDR3 sequence is 14 residues long. Germline CDR1 DFQATT, CDR2 SNEGSKA (reference sequence). In nucleotides, the CDR3 is TGCAGTGCTGGACAGGGGGCCAATGGAGATACGCAGTATTTT. Amino acid sequence: CSAGQGANGDTQYF.

This clone was detected many times. The gene calls are TRBV6-6 and TRBJ2-1, with 11 nucleotides matching TRBD2. The CDR3 has 20 residues. Trimming removed 5 bases from V and 1 base from J; junction bases left unmatched: 16. In germline, CDR1 is MNHNY, CDR2 SVGAGI (reference sequence). The CDR3 coding sequence is TGTGCCAGCAGTCTGGACCCCGCGACTAGCGGGGCCCCATCCTACAATGAGCAGTTCTTC. Encoded protein: CASSLDPATSGAPSYNEQFF.

This clone was found many times. The chain is built from TRBV10-3 and TRBJ2-3, with 8 nucleotides matching TRBD2. The CDR3 covers 18 residues. Germline loops: CDR1 ENHRY, CDR2 SYGVKD. With 3 bases clipped from V and 3 bases from J, the junction kept 14 bases outside the gene matches. The CDR3 nucleotides read TGTGCCATCAGTGAATCCCCCGGCAGCGGGAGTAGGACAGATACGCAGTATTTT. It encodes CAISESPGSGSRTDTQYF.

This clone was seen a few times. A much bigger clone sits one base away, suggesting this may be a read error. The sample contains more than one DNA sequence encoding this CDR3. The J gene is TRBJ1-1, the V gene TRBV5-1; TRBD1 matches at 8 bases. Germline assignment: CDR1 SGHRS and CDR2 YFSETQ. This CDR3 spans 14 amino acids. Trimming removed 1 base from V and 1 base from J; junction bases left unmatched: 0. The CDR3 region has the DNA TGCGCCAGCAGCTTGACAGGGGGGAACACTGAAGCTTTCTTT. It translates to CASSLTGGNTEAFF.

This clone showed up many times. The rearrangement links TRBV7-9 to TRBJ2-7, with D perhaps matching TRBD1 or TRBD2 (5 bases each). This CDR3 comprises 12 residues. V was cut by 3 bases and J by 6 bases, with 9 bases left in between. The germline CDR1 and CDR2 sequences are SEHNR and FQNEAQ (reference sequence). The chain's CDR3 is CASSLGGGEQYF. CDR3 nucleotide sequence: TGTGCCAGCAGCTTGGGTGGGGGCGAGCAGTACTTC.

The V gene is TRBV5-1, the J gene TRBJ2-7; D possibly corresponds to TRBD2 (5 bases). The germline V gene has CDR1 SGHRS and CDR2 YFSETQ. This CDR3 comprises 14 residues. Between the trimmed V and J ends, which lost 7 bases and 4 bases, there was a span of 18 bases. CDR3 region: CASGSLVGEYEQYF. The CDR3 region has the DNA TGCGCCAGCGGCTCCCTAGTGGGAGAGTACGAGCAGTACTTC.

This clone was picked up many times. This could be a read error, since a much larger clone is one nucleotide away. CDR3 in DNA: TGTGCCCGGACCAACTCAGGGACAGGGGGCTTAAACTATGGCTACACCTTC. Translating it yields CARTNSGTGGLNYGYTF. V usage is TRBV30 and J usage is TRBJ1-2; TRBD1 agrees at 12 bases. The CDR3 runs 17 residues. Germline-derived CDR1 and CDR2 are GTSNPN and SVGIG (reference sequence). J was trimmed by 2 bases and V by 8 bases; bases with no gene match: 15.

This clone was detected many times. J is TRBJ1-3 and V is TRBV6-2 or TRBV6-3, with TRBD1 as a possible D gene (6 bases). Germline lookup yields CDR1 MNHEY and CDR2 SVGEGT. V gave up 6 bases and J gave up 2 bases, with 14 bases separating them. The CDR3 has 15 residues. Written as DNA, the CDR3 is TGTGCCAGCAGACAAACGGGGGCGGCTGGAAACACCATATATTTT. This translates into CASRQTGAAGNTIYF.

This clone occurred many times. The rearrangement joins TRBV7-8 to TRBJ2-2; weak D call: TRBD2 (6 bases). Germline V gene sequence: CDR1 SGHVS, CDR2 FQNEAQ. CDR3 length: 12 amino acids. CDR3 loop: CAGGFYTGELFF. CDR3 nucleotide sequence: TGTGCAGGAGGGTTCTACACCGGGGAGCTGTTTTTT.

This clone was counted many times. The chain uses TRBV6-1 and TRBJ1-4; 8 nucleotides line up with TRBD1. This CDR3 has 15 residues. V lost 5 bases and J lost 5; bases outside the gene matches: 7. CDR1 is MNHNS, CDR2 SASEGT, per germline. CDR3 sequence reads: CASSNLGQGNEKLFF. The DNA of the CDR3 is TGTGCCAGCAGTAACCTCGGACAGGGAAATGAAAAACTGTTTTTT.

This clone appeared many times. V gene TRBV27 combines with J gene TRBJ2-1, with 9 nucleotides matching TRBD1. Per germline, CDR1 MNHEY and CDR2 SMNVEV (reference sequence). V shed 4 bases, J shed 5 bases, and the junction held 3 bases outside the gene matches. There are 14 residues in the CDR3. The CDR3 sequence: CASSWGTGHNEQFF. The DNA for the CDR3 is TGTGCCAGCAGTTGGGGGACAGGGCACAATGAGCAGTTCTTC.

This clone was recorded at least ten times. The chain has TRBV3-1 and TRBJ1-2; D possibly corresponds to TRBD1 (6 bases). V was shortened by 3 bases and J by 2 bases, with 10 bases between the two germline ends. Germline V lookup: CDR1 LGHDT, CDR2 YNNKEL (reference sequence). The CDR3 consists of 14 residues. CDR3 nucleotide sequence: TGTGCCAGCAGCCAGCGACAGGACAACTATGGCTACACCTTC. It codes for CASSQRQDNYGYTF.

At least ten counts were recorded for this clone. No conserved phenylalanine or tryptophan ends this CDR3, so it is likely a read error. The DNA is omitted, as the CDR3 cannot be located on it reliably, and the CDR3 follows TCRdb's listing. The V and J genes are TRBV12-3 or TRBV12-4 and TRBJ1-2; the listed D gene, TRBD1, was not tested against the DNA. 12 amino acids form the CDR3, both terminal residues included. The CDR3 loop is CASSLAYTGPIV.

This chain uses TRBV24-1 with TRBJ1-1, with 9 bases fitting TRBD1. From germline, CDR1 is KGHDR and CDR2 SFDVKD. CDR3 length: 15 amino acids. V lost 12 bases, J lost 3 bases, and 13 bases stayed unmatched. The CDR3 region has the DNA TGTGCCGAGAACAGGGGGCTCTCTTGGGACACTGAAGCTTTCTTT. Residues: CAENRGLSWDTEAFF.